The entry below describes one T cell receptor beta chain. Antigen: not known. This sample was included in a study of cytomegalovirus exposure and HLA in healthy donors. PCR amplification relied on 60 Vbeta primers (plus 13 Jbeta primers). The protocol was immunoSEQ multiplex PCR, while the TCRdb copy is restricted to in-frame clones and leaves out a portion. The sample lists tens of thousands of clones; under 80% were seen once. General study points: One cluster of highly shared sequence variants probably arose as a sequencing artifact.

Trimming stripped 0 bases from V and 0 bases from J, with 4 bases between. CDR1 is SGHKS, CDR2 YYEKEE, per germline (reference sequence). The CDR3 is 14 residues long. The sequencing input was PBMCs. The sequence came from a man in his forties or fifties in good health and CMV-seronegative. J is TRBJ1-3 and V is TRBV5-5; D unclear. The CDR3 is CASSLESSGNTIYF. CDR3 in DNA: TGTGCCAGCAGCTTGGAGAGCTCTGGAAACACCATATATTTT.